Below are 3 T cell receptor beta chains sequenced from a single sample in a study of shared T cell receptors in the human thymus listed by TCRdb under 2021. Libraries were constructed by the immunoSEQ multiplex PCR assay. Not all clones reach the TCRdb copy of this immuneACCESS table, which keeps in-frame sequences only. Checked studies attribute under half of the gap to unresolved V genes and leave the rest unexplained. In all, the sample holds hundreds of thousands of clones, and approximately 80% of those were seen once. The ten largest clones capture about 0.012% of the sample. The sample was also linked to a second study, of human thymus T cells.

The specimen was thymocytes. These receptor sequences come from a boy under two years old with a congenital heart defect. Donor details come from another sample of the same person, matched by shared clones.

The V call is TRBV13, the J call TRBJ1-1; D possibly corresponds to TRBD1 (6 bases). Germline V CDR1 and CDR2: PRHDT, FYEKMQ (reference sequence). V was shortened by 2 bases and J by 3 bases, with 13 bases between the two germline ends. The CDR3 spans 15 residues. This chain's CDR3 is CASSLLTRTDTEAFF. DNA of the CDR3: TGTGCCAGCAGCTTATTGACCAGGACAGACACTGAAGCTTTCTTT.

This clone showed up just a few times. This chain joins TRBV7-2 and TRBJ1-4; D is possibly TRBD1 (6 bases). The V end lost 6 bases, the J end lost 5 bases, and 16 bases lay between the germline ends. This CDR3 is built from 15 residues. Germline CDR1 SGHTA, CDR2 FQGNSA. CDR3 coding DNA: TGTGCCAGCAGGTCAAGAGGGGGAGGGAATGAAAAACTGTTTTTT. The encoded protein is CASRSRGGGNEKLFF.

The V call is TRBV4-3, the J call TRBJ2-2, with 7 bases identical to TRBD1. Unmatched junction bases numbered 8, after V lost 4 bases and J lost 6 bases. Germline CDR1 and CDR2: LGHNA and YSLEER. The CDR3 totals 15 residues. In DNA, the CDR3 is TGCGCCAGCAGCCCGAGAACAGGGGCTCCCGGGGAGCTGTTTTTT. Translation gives CASSPRTGAPGELFF.